The T cell receptor beta chain described here comes from a study of identical twins. This clonotype was observed at least ten times. Its specificity is unknown. TCRdb redid the calling of the 5' RACE reads with MiXCR, one entry per CDR3 protein. Of roughly 490,000 distinct CDR3 sequences listed, over 11% were seen once; the top ten hold approximately 1%. Findings and limits, study-wide: Out-of-frame alpha sequences shared by twins showed excess low generation probability. Twins' excess sharing was less marked for out-of-frame beta sequences. Conclusions were based on cross-sectional statistical analysis, without following the same donors.

The ends were cut back, 0 bases at V and 1 base at J, with 18 bases in the middle. The germline V gene has CDR1 LGHDT and CDR2 YNNKEL (reference sequence). The CDR3 extends over 18 amino acids. These same data were also listed under a study on yellow fever vaccine responses in identical twins.

Sequenced sample: CD4+ T cells sorted from blood. This sequence originates from a woman aged 18-35 years in good health. The chain combines TRBV3-1 with TRBJ1-1; the D gene is possibly TRBD1 (5 bases). As DNA, the CDR3 is TGTGCCAGCAGCCAAGATCCGTGGGGCAAAACCAGGAACACTGAAGCTTTCTTT. It codes for CASSQDPWGKTRNTEAFF.